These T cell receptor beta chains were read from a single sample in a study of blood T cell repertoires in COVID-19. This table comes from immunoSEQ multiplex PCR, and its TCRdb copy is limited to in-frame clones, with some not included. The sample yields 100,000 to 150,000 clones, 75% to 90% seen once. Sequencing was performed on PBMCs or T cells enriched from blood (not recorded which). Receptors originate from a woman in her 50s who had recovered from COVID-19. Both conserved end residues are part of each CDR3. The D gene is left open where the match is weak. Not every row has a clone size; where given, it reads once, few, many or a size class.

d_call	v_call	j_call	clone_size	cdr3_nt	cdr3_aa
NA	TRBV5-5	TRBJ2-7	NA	TGTGCCAGCAGCTTGGCGGGGATTGGAGGCATATACGAGCAGTACTTC	CASSLAGIGGIYEQYF
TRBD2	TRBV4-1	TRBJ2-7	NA	TGCGCCAGCAGCCAGCCCCCGGGACTAGAGTACGAGCAGTACTTC	CASSQPPGLEYEQYF
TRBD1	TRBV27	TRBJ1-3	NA	TGTGCCAGCAGTTCGGGACAGGCGAGCTCTGGAAACACCATATATTTT	CASSSGQASSGNTIYF
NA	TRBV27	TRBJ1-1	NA	TGTGCCAGCAGTTTATCGGCGGCGAACACTGAAGCTTTCTTT	CASSLSAANTEAFF
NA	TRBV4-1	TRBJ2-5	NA	TGCGCCAGCAGCCAAGGCGATTTCGAGACCCAGTACTTC	CASSQGDFETQYF
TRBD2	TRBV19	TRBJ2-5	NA	TGTGCCAGTAGTATGGTCCTAGCGGGGCCGTACCAAGAGACCCAGTACTTC	CASSMVLAGPYQETQYF
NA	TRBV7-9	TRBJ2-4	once	TGTGCCAGCAGCGCTCCCGCAGGAAACATTCAGTACTTC	CASSAPAGNIQYF
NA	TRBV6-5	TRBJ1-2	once	TGTGCTAAACGGCGGGAATCGGACTACACCTTC	CAKRRESDYTF
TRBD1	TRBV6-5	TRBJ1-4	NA	TGTGCCAGCAGTTTTGGGACAGGGGACTTGGGTGAAAAACTGTTTTTT	CASSFGTGDLGEKLFF
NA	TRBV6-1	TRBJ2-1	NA	TGTGCCAGCAGTGAAAATCCGGGGGTCTACAATGAGCAGTTCTTC	CASSENPGVYNEQFF
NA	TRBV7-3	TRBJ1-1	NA	TGTGCCAGCAGCAACCAGGAGGGGTACACTGAAGCTTTCTTT	CASSNQEGYTEAFF
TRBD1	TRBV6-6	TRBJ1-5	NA	TGTGCCAGCAGGCCGGGACAGGGTTATAGCAATCAGCCCCAGCATTTT	CASRPGQGYSNQPQHF
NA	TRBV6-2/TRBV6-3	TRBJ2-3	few	TGTGCCAGCAGTTACGGGGGGGGCCCCACAGATACGCAGTATTTT	CASSYGGGPTDTQYF
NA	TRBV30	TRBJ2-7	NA	TGTGCCTGGAGTAGTCAGGTATACGAGCAGTACTTC	CAWSSQVYEQYF
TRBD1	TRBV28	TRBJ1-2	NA	TGTGCCAGCACCCAGGGGGGCAACTATGGCTACACCTTC	CASTQGGNYGYTF
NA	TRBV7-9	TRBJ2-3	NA	TGTGCCAGCAGCTTTCCCCGTCAGGGCGGTGGAGATACGCAGTATTTT	CASSFPRQGGGDTQYF
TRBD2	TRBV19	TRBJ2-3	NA	TGTGCCAGTAGTCCCTCCGGGACTAGCGGGGCGCAGTATTTT	CASSPSGTSGAQYF
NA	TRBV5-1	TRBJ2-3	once	TGCGCCAGCAGCTTGGGGCACCGAAGCACAGATACGCAGTATTTT	CASSLGHRSTDTQYF
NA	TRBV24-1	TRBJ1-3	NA	TGTGCCACCAGTGATACACGGGCCCGAGGGACCATATATTTT	CATSDTRARGTIYF
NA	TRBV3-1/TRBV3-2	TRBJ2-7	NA	TGTGCCAGCAGCCAAGGTTTGTATTACGAGCAGTACTTC	CASSQGLYYEQYF
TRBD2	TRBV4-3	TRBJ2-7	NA	TGCGCCAGCAGCCAAGAGTCGGGGGGATCCTACGAGCAGTACTTC	CASSQESGGSYEQYF
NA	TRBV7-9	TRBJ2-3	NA	TGTGCCAGCAGTGGAGGGGCCGCAGATACGCAGTATTTT	CASSGGAADTQYF
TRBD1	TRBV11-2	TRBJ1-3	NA	TGTGCCAGCAGCTTTACAGGGGCTGGAAACACCATATATTTT	CASSFTGAGNTIYF
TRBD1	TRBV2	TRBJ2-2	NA	TGTGCCAGCAGTGAAAGGGGACAGGGAGCGAACACCGGGGAGCTGTTTTTT	CASSERGQGANTGELFF
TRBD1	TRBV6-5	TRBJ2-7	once	TGTGCCAGCAGTTACACCGGGACAGGGCCCCACGAGCAGTACTTC	CASSYTGTGPHEQYF
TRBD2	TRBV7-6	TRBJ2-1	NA	TGTGCCAGCAGCTCCAGGTTAGCGGGGGGGCCGATCTCCACCAATGAGCAGTTCTTC	CASSSRLAGGPISTNEQFF
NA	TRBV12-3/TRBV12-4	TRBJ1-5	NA	TGTGCCAGCAGTTTTCAGGTCTCCATGGCCCAGCATTTT	CASSFQVSMAQHF
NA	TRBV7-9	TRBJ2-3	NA	TGTGCCAGCAGCTTCCCAGCGGATACGCAGTATTTT	CASSFPADTQYF
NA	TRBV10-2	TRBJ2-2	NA	TGCGCCAGCAGTGAGTCGAGTTCAGGCATAGGGGAGCTGTTTTTT	CASSESSSGIGELFF
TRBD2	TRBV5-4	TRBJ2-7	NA	TGTGCCAGCAGCTTTGGGTCCAGCGGGGTAGTTTACGAGCAGTACTTC	CASSFGSSGVVYEQYF
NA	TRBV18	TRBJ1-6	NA	TGTGCCACGAAGGGGGGGCAGAATTCACCCCTCCACTTT	CATKGGQNSPLHF
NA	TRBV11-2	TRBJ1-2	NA	TGTGCCAGCAGCCCTGGGGCCGGTAACTATGGCTACACCTTC	CASSPGAGNYGYTF
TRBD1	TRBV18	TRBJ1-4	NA	TGTGCCAGCTCTCACGGACAGGCTTATAATGTTTTGGATGAAAAACTGTTTTTT	CASSHGQAYNVLDEKLFF
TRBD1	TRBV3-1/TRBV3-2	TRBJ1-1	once	TGTGCCAGCAGCTCCGGACAGGGGGTACTAGCTTTCTTT	CASSSGQGVLAFF
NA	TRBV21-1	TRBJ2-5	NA	TGTGCCAGCAGCACGTTGACAGGGGGAGGAGAGACCCAGTACTTC	CASSTLTGGGETQYF
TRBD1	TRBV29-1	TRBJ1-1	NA	TGCAGCGTTGGGACAGGGGTTACGAACACTGAAGCTTTCTTT	CSVGTGVTNTEAFF
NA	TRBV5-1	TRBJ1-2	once	TGCGCCAGCAGCTTGGAACGGGATACTGGCTACACCTTC	CASSLERDTGYTF
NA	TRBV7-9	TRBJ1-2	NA	TGTGCCAGCAGCAAAGGGACACCAAGGGGCTATGGCTACACCTTC	CASSKGTPRGYGYTF
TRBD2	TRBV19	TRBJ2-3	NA	TGTGCCAGTAGTATACAACGGGGGGTGGCAGATACGCAGTATTTT	CASSIQRGVADTQYF
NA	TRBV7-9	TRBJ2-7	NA	TGTGCCAGCAGTAGCTTAGTTCTGGGAAGGGGCGAGCAGTACTTC	CASSSLVLGRGEQYF
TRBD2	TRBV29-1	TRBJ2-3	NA	TGCAGCGTCGTAGCGGGGCACACGCAGTATTTT	CSVVAGHTQYF
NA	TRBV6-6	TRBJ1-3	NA	TGTGCCAGCAGTTTTTGGGGGGCTGGAAACACCATATATTTT	CASSFWGAGNTIYF